This T cell receptor beta chain was sequenced during a study of blood T cell repertoires in COVID-19. Study details: Researchers got acute and convalescent COVID-19 samples from the United States, Italy and Spain. PBMCs, B-cell-depleted T cells, or T cells were the source of the cDNA or gDNA that made up the material.

Per the study methods: Scientists estimated how many nucleated cells there were by amplifying reference gene primers. Repertoires were generated with immunoSEQ multiplex PCR, while TCRdb's copy carries only in-frame clones and drops some. Clonal size and the V and J genes are those of that table, whereas D and trimming came from the DNA. The profile covers roughly 150,000 clones, with roughly 80% appearing a single time and 6.5% to 9% taken by the ten largest. The CDR3 consists of 18 residues. CDR1 and CDR2 from the germline V gene are ENHRY and SYGVKD. Trimming at V came to 0 bases and at J to 1 base, leaving 11 bases not matched to a gene.

The source of this sequence is an elderly woman with COVID-19, enrolled during active disease. The sample taken for sequencing was peripheral blood. This chain connects TRBV10-3 to TRBJ1-2; 7 bases match TRBD1. The CDR3, as DNA: TGTGCCATCAGTGAGTCGAATAGATGGGGACAGAATAACTATGGCTACACCTTC. It specifies CAISESNRWGQNNYGYTF.